This passage covers 16 T cell receptor beta chains from one sample sequenced in a study of blood T cell repertoires in COVID-19. The repertoire was sequenced with immunoSEQ multiplex PCR; TCRdb's copy has only in-frame clones and lacks some. The table has 110,000 to 150,000 clones, 80% seen once. The sequenced sample was peripheral blood. The receptor set was obtained from a man in his 70s who had recovered from COVID-19.

The V call is TRBV7-6, the J call TRBJ2-7; 11 bases match TRBD1. The CDR3 covers 14 residues. In germline, CDR1 is SGHVS, CDR2 FNYEAQ. V was clipped by 5 bases and J by 4 bases; unmatched bases: 4. CDR3 protein: CASSARDRGYEQYF. The CDR3 DNA reads as TGTGCCAGCAGCGCCCGGGACAGGGGGTACGAGCAGTACTTC.

The chain carries TRBV3-1 (or the pseudogene TRBV3-2) and TRBJ2-7; TRBD1 aligns across 7 bases. The CDR3 has 13 residues. Germline V gene sequence: CDR1 LGHDT, CDR2 YNNKEL (reference sequence). With V trimmed by 5 bases and J by 9 bases, 10 bases remained unmatched. CDR3 coding DNA: TGTGCCAGCAGCTCAACAGGGGCCGGGTGGCAGTACTTC. Amino acid sequence: CASSSTGAGWQYF.

The CDR3 region has the DNA TGTGCCAGCAGCTTATTAGGGACATCGGGAAACACCATATATTTT. Its translation is CASSLLGTSGNTIYF. The chain recombines TRBV11-2 with TRBJ1-3, with D perhaps matching TRBD1 (6 bases). The V and J ends lost 2 bases and 4 bases respectively, with 12 bases between them. Germline V gene data show CDR1 as SGHAT and CDR2 as FQNNGV. This CDR3 is 15 amino acids long. Full variable domain (outside the CDR3, taken from reference TRBV11-2 and TRBJ1-3): EAGVAQSPRYKIIEKRQSVAFWCNPISGHATLYWYQQILGQGPKLLIQFQNNGVVDDSQLPKDRFSAERLKGVDSTLKIQPAKLEDSAVYLCASSLLGTSGNTIYFGEGSWLTVV.

On this clone: Since no conserved phenylalanine or tryptophan closes the CDR3, a read error is the likely cause. It is unclear where the CDR3 begins or ends on the DNA, so no DNA is shown, and the CDR3 is as TCRdb lists it. CDR3 residues: CASYGKRAGGCL. The chain joins TRBV19 to TRBJ2-7; TRBD1 is the table's D call, not checked against the DNA. CDR1 is LNHDA and CDR2 is SQIVND in the germline V gene (reference sequence). The CDR3 extends over 12 residues, inclusive of both ends.

V gene TRBV6-2 or TRBV6-3 combines with J gene TRBJ2-7; D possibly corresponds to TRBD2 (6 bases). The CDR3 consists of 13 residues. CDR1 is MNHEY, CDR2 SVGEGT, per germline. Trimming removed 4 bases at V and 3 bases at J, with 10 bases between. CDR3 DNA sequence: TGTGCCAGCAGTTTACTCGGGAGCTACGAGCAGTACTTC. Its protein is CASSLLGSYEQYF.

V is TRBV9 and J is TRBJ2-3; D may be TRBD2 (6 bases). V lost 3 bases and J 0 bases, leaving 17 bases between the germline ends. This CDR3 is built from 17 residues. The germline V gene encodes CDR1 SGDLS and CDR2 YYNGEE. The CDR3 spells CASSALRGGRSTDTQYF. CDR3 sequence (DNA): TGTGCCAGCAGCGCTCTCCGTGGGGGGAGGAGCACAGATACGCAGTATTTT.

The chain employs TRBV27 and TRBJ2-7; 11 bases are a match to TRBD1. Germline assignment: CDR1 MNHEY and CDR2 SMNVEV (reference sequence). The CDR3 has 14 amino acids. With V trimmed by 4 bases and J by 6 bases, 5 bases remained unmatched. CDR3 region: CASSSGTGGLEQYF. The CDR3 bases are TGTGCCAGCAGTTCGGGGACAGGGGGTCTCGAGCAGTACTTC.

In its sample, this clone was seen a few times. This rearrangement joins TRBV11-2 to TRBJ1-1; D gene unclear. Trimming cost V 7 bases and J 1 base, with 10 bases left between them. The germline V gene encodes CDR1 SGHAT and CDR2 FQNNGV. The CDR3 has 13 residues. The CDR3 protein is CASTTYENTEAFF. CDR3 nucleotides: TGTGCCAGCACGACATACGAGAACACTGAAGCTTTCTTT. The full variable domain, completed using reference TRBV11-2 and TRBJ1-1, is EAGVAQSPRYKIIEKRQSVAFWCNPISGHATLYWYQQILGQGPKLLIQFQNNGVVDDSQLPKDRFSAERLKGVDSTLKIQPAKLEDSAVYLCASTTYENTEAFFGQGTRLTVV.

The chain has TRBV6-2 or TRBV6-3 and TRBJ2-4; D might be TRBD1 (6 bases). Germline V lookup: CDR1 MNHEY, CDR2 SVGEGT. The CDR3 contains 15 residues. Trimming shortened V by 5 bases and J by 3 bases, and 14 bases separated the two germline ends. DNA for the CDR3: TGTGCCAGCAGTAAGTCCGGGACAAGCAAAAACATTCAGTACTTC. It is translated as CASSKSGTSKNIQYF.

The chain couples TRBV19 to TRBJ1-2, with 10 bases that match TRBD1. CDR3 size: 14 residues. CDR1 is LNHDA, CDR2 SQIVND, per germline (reference sequence). V shed 6 bases and J 2 bases; nucleotides not matched to a gene: 3. CDR3 sequence (DNA): TGTGCCAGTAGCCGGGACAGGGGAAACTATGGCTACACCTTC. Protein product: CASSRDRGNYGYTF.

The chain joins TRBV2 to TRBJ2-7; tentatively, D is TRBD2 (6 bases). V was pared by 3 bases and J by 3 bases, with 15 bases between. There are 15 residues in the CDR3. Germline-derived CDR1 and CDR2 are SNHLY and FYNNEI. The CDR3 sequence is CASSDGDFYFYEQYF. The CDR3 DNA follows: TGTGCCAGCAGTGACGGGGACTTCTACTTCTACGAGCAGTACTTC.

This clone was seen repeatedly, ten times or more. V gene TRBV20-1 combines with J gene TRBJ2-5, with D hard to call. Between the trimmed V and J ends, which lost 7 bases and 5 bases, there was a span of 11 bases. CDR3 size: 11 residues. Germline-derived CDR1 and CDR2 are DFQATT and SNEGSKA (reference sequence). CDR3 in DNA: TGCAGTGGTGAGGTTGGGGAGACCCAGTACTTC. Its translation is CSGEVGETQYF.

The rearrangement uses TRBV7-2 and TRBJ2-3; the D is unclear. CDR3 length: 15 residues. The germline V gene encodes CDR1 SGHTA and CDR2 FQGNSA. V lost 3 bases, J lost 2 bases, and 12 bases lay in between. CDR3 region: CASSLWLAATDTQYF. As DNA, the CDR3 is TGTGCCAGCAGCTTGTGGCTCGCGGCCACAGATACGCAGTATTTT.

This chain joins TRBV6-5 and TRBJ2-7; possible D gene TRBD1, 5 bases. The V gene's germline CDR1 is MNHEY and CDR2 SVGAGI. The CDR3 has 15 amino acids. V dropped 5 bases and J dropped 0 bases, with 14 bases sitting between them. CDR3 sequence (DNA): TGTGCCAGCAGTAGGGGTAAGGCAAGCTCCTACGAGCAGTACTTC. Encoded protein: CASSRGKASSYEQYF.

This clone was observed a handful of times. V and J are TRBV2 and TRBJ1-5; 9 nucleotides agree with TRBD1. CDR3 length: 16 residues. CDR1 is SNHLY, CDR2 FYNNEI, per germline. The junction had 7 bases not matched to a gene; V was cut back by 6 bases and J by 1 base. In DNA, the CDR3 is TGTGCCAGCAGAGGGGACAGGGAAGAAAGCAATCAGCCCCAGCATTTT. Protein: CASRGDREESNQPQHF.

This chain uses TRBV5-1 with TRBJ2-3; TRBD2 is a possible D gene (5 bases). The germline gives CDR1 SGHRS, CDR2 YFSETQ. The CDR3 runs to 13 residues. Trimming pared 5 bases from V and 2 bases from J, leaving 9 bases between. CDR3 in DNA: TGCGCCAGCAGGACTACCTACACAGATACGCAGTATTTT. Residues: CASRTTYTDTQYF. The complete variable domain, with remaining parts taken from reference TRBV5-1 and TRBJ2-3, reads KAGVTQTPRYLIKTRGQQVTLSCSPISGHRSVSWYQQTPGQGLQFLFEYFSETQRNKGNFPGRFSGRQFSNSRSEMNVSTLELGDSALYLCASRTTYTDTQYFGPGTRLTVL.